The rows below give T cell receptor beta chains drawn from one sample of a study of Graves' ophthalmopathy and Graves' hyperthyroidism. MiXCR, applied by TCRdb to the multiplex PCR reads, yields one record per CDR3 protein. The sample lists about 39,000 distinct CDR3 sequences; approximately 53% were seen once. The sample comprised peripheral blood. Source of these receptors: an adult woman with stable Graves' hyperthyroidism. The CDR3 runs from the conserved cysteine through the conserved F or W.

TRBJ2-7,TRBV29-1,CSDAGTGNYEQYF
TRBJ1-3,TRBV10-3,CAISTGTASGNTIYF
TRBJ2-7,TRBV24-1,CATSDLGLASSYEQYF
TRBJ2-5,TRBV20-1,CNARSPGQEYF
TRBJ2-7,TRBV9,CASSVSSGSSYEQYF
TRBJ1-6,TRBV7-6,CASSPGGSYNSPLHF
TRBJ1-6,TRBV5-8,CASSLIGNNNSPLHF
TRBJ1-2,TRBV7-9,CASSLRAAGDYGYTF
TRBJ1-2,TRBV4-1,CASSRGEGGAAGYTF
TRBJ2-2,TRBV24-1,CATRALGTPNTGELFF
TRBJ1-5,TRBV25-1,CASSMDRGSDQPQHF
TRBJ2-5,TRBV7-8,CAGSAVRKETLYF
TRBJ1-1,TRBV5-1,CASSWDGAGAFF
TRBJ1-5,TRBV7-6,CASSRSGTGYQPQHF
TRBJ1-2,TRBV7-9,CASSPPGTGYNYGYTF
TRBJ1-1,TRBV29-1,CSQDRENTEAFF
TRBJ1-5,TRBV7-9,CASSETGDSNQPQHF
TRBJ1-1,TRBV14,CASSPQVLEAFF
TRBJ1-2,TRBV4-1,CASTGTGGPNYGYTF
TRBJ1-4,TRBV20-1,CSAALNDEKLFF
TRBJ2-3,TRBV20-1,CSASSPGTSPDTQYF
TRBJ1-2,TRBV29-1,CSVAPGREGYTF
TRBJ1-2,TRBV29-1,CSVDRVSYGYTF
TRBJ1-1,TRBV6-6,CASVPRDGATEAFF
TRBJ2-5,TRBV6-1,CASTPDRNQETQYF
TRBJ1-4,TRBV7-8,CASSPPGRGGNEKLFF
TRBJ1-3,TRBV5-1,CASSTEFSGNTIYF
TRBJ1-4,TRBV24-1,CATSEGPGTGGEKLFF
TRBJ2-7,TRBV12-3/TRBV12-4,CASSARTGGHEQYF
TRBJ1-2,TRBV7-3,CASSLGGDYGYTF
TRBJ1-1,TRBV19,CASSIGPRGAGTEAFF
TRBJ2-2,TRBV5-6,CASSSLAGGGSGELVF
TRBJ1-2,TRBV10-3,CAISDTTPNYGYTF
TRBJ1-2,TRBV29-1,CSVVTGEGGYGYTF
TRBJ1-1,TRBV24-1,CATRTGNTEAFF
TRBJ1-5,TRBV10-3,CAISVGRGNNQPQHF
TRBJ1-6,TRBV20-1,CSARDASGSQNSPLHF
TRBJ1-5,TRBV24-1,CATSAEYSNQPQHF
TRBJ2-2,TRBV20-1,CSAREVTGPTGELFF
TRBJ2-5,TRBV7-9,CASSLEAGGSRETQYF
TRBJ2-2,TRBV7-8,CASSLPGRTGELFF
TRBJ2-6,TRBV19,CASSIRANTGANVLTF
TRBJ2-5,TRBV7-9,CASSQGTSGKETQYF
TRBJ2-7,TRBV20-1,CSASSFRDRGSGEQYF
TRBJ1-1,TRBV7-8,CASSAGQMNTEAFF
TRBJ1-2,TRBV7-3,CASSLDPGHFYGYTF
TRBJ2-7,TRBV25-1,CASSEDGLREASGYEQYF
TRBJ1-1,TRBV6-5,CASSASTGEAFF
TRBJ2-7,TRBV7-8,CASSLSEVVETPYF
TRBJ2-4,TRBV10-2,CASSPMDTLAKNIQYF
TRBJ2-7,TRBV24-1,CATSDKGHEQYF
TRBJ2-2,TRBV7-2,CASSLQLAGHTGELFF
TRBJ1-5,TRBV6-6,CASSEGARQVSNQPQHF